Listed here are 2 T cell receptor beta chains from one sample, sequenced in a study of blood T cell repertoires in COVID-19. Sequencing was performed with immunoSEQ multiplex PCR; in TCRdb, only in-frame clones are kept and a portion is missing. The table lists roughly 150,000 clones, around 86% of them singletons, with 2% to 3% in the top ten. The sequencing input was peripheral blood. The receptor set was obtained from a woman older than 75 with COVID-19, enrolled during active disease.

CDR3 in DNA: TGTGCCAGCAGTAACAGGGTCGGGGAGCTGTTTTTT. Protein product: CASSNRVGELFF. The rearrangement links TRBV6-5 to TRBJ2-2; TRBD1 might be the D (6 bases). The CDR3 consists of 12 residues. The germline V gene has CDR1 MNHEY and CDR2 SVGAGI. V shed 5 bases and J shed 7 bases, with 8 bases lying between them.

The chain links TRBV29-1 to TRBJ2-1; 10 nucleotides line up with TRBD2. There are 14 residues in the CDR3. Germline assignment: CDR1 SQVTM and CDR2 ANQGSEA. The CDR3 region is CPGSGREGRNEQFF. CDR3 DNA sequence: TGCCCCGGGAGCGGGAGGGAGGGGCGGAATGAGCAGTTCTTC.